The clone carrying this T cell receptor beta chain was counted once. Its specificity is not known. A junction boundary mismatches the germline segment, possibly from a read error. The data were obtained in a study of molecular identifiers for immune sequencing clone quantification. Broader study findings: Approximately 980,000 naive cells reportedly did not prevent detection of spiked Jurkat TCR RNA from one cell. More than 97% of effector molecules, versus under 1% of naive-cell molecules, belonged to clones above 20 RNA copies.

TCRdb reprocessed the PCR reads via MiXCR and lists one record per CDR3 protein. The top ten hold about 0.81% of the sample, which has 350,000 or so distinct CDR3 sequences, 20% to 25% seen once. This TCR came from a human donor in good health. Some libraries in this study had Jurkat cell RNA spiked in. The sample consisted of naive CD8+ T cells from blood, with Jurkat cell RNA spiked in. Stated subset: FACS-sorted CD8+CD4-CCR7+CD45RA+ naive T cells.

The CDR3 DNA sequence: TGCAGTGCTAGAGAAGAGGGGGTGTTGGCACCCCTCCGCTTT. It is translated as CSAREEGVLAPLRF. The V gene is TRBV20-1, the J gene TRBJ1-6; TRBD1 is a possible D gene (6 bases). This CDR3 contains 14 residues. CDR1 DFQATT and CDR2 SNEGSKA come from the germline V gene (reference sequence).